This T cell receptor beta chain was retrieved from a study of metastatic and nonmetastatic thyroid tumors. Study context: The authors compared repertoires across blood and tumor or nodule tissue from malignant and benign thyroid patients. Whole-study results and caveats: Compared with benign nodules, malignant thyroid tumors were reported to have significantly higher TCR beta diversity in both blood and tumor.

This clone was seen only a few times. The antigen is unknown. There are 13 residues in the CDR3. Germline V gene data show CDR1 as SNHLY and CDR2 as FYNNEI. V was shortened by 4 bases and J by 4 bases, with 8 bases between the two germline ends. Authors' methods: The study built a papillary thyroid cancer distant-metastasis classifier from CDR3 differences across clinicopathological groups. TCRdb re-analyzed the PCR reads using MiXCR. TCRdb's processing, not the study's, gives the V and J calls here. The table shows about 30,000 clones, with 35% occurring only once. No treatment had been given to any patient before thyroid surgery.

The sequence was obtained from a female donor with papillary thyroid cancer or a benign thyroid nodule (not recorded which). Some clones in this sample may be carry-over from other donors' samples. The chain links TRBV2 to TRBJ2-1; tentative D call: TRBD2 (6 bases). Material: tumor tissue. This CDR3 reads CASSAGEYNEQFF. The CDR3 region has the DNA TGTGCCAGCAGTGCGGGAGAATACAATGAGCAGTTCTTC.